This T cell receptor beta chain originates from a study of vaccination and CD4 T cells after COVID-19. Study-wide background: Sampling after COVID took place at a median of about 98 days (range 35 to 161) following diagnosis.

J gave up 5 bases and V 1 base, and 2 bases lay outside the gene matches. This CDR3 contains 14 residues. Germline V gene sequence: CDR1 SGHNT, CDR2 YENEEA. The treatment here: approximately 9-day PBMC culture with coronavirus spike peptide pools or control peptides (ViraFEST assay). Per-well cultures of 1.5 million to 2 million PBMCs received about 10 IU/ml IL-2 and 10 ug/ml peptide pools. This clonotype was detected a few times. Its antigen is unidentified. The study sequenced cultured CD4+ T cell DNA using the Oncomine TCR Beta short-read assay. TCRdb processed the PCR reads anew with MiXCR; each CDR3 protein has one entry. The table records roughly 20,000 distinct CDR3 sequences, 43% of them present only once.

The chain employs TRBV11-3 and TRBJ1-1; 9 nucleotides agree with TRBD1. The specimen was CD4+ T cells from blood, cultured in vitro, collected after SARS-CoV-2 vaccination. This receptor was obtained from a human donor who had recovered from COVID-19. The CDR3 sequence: CASSLGGTGTEAFF. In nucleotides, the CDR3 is TGTGCCAGCAGCTTAGGCGGGACAGGGACTGAAGCTTTCTTT. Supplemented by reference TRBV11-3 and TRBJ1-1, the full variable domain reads EAGVVQSPRYKIIEKKQPVAFWCNPISGHNTLYWYLQNLGQGPELLIRYENEEAVDDSQLPKDRFSAERLKGVDSTLKIQPAELGDSAVYLCASSLGGTGTEAFFGQGTRLTVV.